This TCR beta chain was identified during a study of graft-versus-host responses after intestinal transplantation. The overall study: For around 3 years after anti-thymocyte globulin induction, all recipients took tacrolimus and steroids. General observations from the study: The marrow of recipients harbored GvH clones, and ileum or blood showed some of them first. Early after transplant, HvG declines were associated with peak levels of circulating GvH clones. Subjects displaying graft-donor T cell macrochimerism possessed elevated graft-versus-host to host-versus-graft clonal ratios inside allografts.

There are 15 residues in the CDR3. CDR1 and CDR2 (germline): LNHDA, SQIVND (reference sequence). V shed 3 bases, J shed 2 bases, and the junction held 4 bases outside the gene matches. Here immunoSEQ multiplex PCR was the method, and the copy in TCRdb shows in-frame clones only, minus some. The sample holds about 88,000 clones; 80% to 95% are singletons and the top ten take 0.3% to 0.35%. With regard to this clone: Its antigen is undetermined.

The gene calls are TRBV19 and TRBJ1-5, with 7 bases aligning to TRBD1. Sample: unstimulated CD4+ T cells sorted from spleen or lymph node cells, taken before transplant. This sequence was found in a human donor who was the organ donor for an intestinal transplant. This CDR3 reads CASSIGDRGNQPQHF. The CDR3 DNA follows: TGTGCCAGTAGTATTGGGGACAGAGGCAATCAGCCCCAGCATTTT.